A selection of T cell receptor beta chains follows, all from one sample in a study of PD-1 blockade in classical Hodgkin lymphoma. The repertoire was sequenced with immunoSEQ multiplex PCR; TCRdb's copy has only in-frame clones and lacks some. Here the sample spans fewer than 95,000 clones, around 80% being singletons. Specimen: peripheral blood mononuclear cells (PBMCs), collected before the fourth cycle of nivolumab. These receptor sequences come from a human donor with classical Hodgkin lymphoma. Each CDR3 is given without its conserved first and last residue.

v_call,cdr3_aa
TRBV30,AWGTGNGYT
TRBV2,ASSEGGGTPYQPQH
TRBV7-2,ASSYSGTSTDTQY
TRBV6-1,ASSEGRTSGSYEQY
TRBV7-2,ASSLGTSRGAKNIQY
TRBV2,ASIKPGLGEQY
TRBV29-1,SVAHSSTNEKLF
TRBV9,ASSERQISGANVLT
TRBV7-8,ASSPNRVTYEQY
TRBV11-2,ASSPESYEQY
TRBV28,ASSLLTGEAF
TRBV7-8,ASSLFPSGTNYGYT
TRBV30,AWSTKRTGSSYEQY
TRBV5-1,ASSLLAASSYNEQF
TRBV5-1,ASSFDPTSGRINEQF
TRBV11-2,ASSLRDRTSYEQY
TRBV5-4,ASSLEGVLNYGYT
TRBV19,ASRGLAGGYTGELF
TRBV5-1,ASSYGQGASTDTQY
TRBV4-1,ASSLWEASYEQY
TRBV7-6,ASSLNSYTGELF
TRBV28,AMTDANTGELF
TRBV15,ATSRDQGSGNTIY
TRBV9,ASSPGTSVHEQY
TRBV19,ASSWSSGRGGNEQF
TRBV5-1,ASSLAGTPIDTQY
TRBV28,ASSPGTGGLYEQY
TRBV9,ASSVALTSGDNEQF
TRBV5-6,ASSLWVGYEQY
TRBV6-4,ASSGVTGLPEQY
TRBV30,AWGPGYGYT
TRBV7-9,ASSLDTAYEQY
TRBV30,AWGTGAGQPQH
TRBV5-1,ASSSNRGTPTDTQY
TRBV18,ASSPRESYEQY
TRBV5-4,ASSLAEAMNTEAF
TRBV19,ASSIGTSGKGQF